This note documents a single T cell receptor beta chain sequence. The antigen remains undetermined. The data are from a study of beta chain features in type 1 diabetes. General study points: In every one of the four CD4+ subsets, TCRB CDR3s were moderately but significantly shorter in Type 1 diabetes patients.

cDNA synthesis used the whole RNA isolate, giving expressed TCRB sequences. Some clones are missing from TCRdb's copy, which holds only in-frame ones; the method was immunoSEQ multiplex PCR. This sample has around 250,000 clones, with roughly 22% found just once. Trimming left V 2 bases short and J 4 bases short, with 8 bases between. CDR3 length equals 13 residues. Germline V gene data show CDR1 as LGHNT and CDR2 as FRNRAP. The V and J genes are TRBV12-5 and TRBJ2-5, with D maybe TRBD1 (6 bases). This sequence was found in a woman aged 40 to 50 with type 1 diabetes. Sequencing used naive CD4+ T cells from blood. CDR3 in DNA: TGTGCTAGTGGTTTGACAGGGTTAGAGACCCAGTACTTC. Its translation is CASGLTGLETQYF.